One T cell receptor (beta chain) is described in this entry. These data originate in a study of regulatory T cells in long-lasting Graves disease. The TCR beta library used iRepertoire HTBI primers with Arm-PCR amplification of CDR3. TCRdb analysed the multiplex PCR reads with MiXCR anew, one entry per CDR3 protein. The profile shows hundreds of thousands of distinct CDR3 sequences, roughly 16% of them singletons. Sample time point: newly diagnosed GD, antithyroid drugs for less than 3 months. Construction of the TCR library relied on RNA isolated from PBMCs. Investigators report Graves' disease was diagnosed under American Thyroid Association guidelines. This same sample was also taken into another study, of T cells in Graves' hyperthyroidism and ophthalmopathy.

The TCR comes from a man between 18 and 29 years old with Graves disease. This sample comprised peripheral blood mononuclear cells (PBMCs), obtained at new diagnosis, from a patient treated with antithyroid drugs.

In DNA, the CDR3 is TGCAGTGCTAGCCTAGCGGGAGGGTATTCCTACGAGCAGTACTTC. Translating gives CSASLAGGYSYEQYF. The chain uses TRBV20-1 and TRBJ2-7, with 12 bases identical to TRBD2. The J segment lost 1 base and the V segment lost 3 bases, leaving 4 bases of the junction unmatched. This CDR3 comprises 15 residues. Germline V CDR1 and CDR2: DFQATT, SNEGSKA (reference sequence).